Below are 13 T cell receptor beta chains sequenced from a single sample in a study of graft-versus-host responses after intestinal transplantation. Graft tissue was processed to release intraepithelial and lamina propria lymphocytes. Clones were sequenced by immunoSEQ multiplex PCR, and TCRdb holds only the in-frame ones, with some missing. The profile shows over 2,000 clones, roughly 75% of them singletons. The specimen was ileum tissue, collected 18 days after transplant. These receptors were collected from a human patient who received an intestinal transplant, so some T cells may come from the graft donor.

The rearrangement links TRBV6-1 to TRBJ2-3; 10 nucleotides align to TRBD2. Trimming took 2 bases from V and 4 from J; bases not matched to a gene: 0. This CDR3 is 14 amino acids long. In germline, CDR1 is MNHNS, CDR2 SASEGT. In DNA, the CDR3 is TGTGCCAGCAGTGAACTAGCGGGAGCAGATACGCAGTATTTT. Encoded protein: CASSELAGADTQYF.

This clone showed up just once. V and J are TRBV27 and TRBJ1-1; 8 bases align to TRBD1. V dropped 2 bases and J dropped 7; count of bases not matched to a gene: 0. The CDR3 is 12 residues long. The germline gives CDR1 MNHEY, CDR2 SMNVEV (reference sequence). In DNA form, the CDR3 reads TGTGCCAGCAGTTTAGGACAGGGTGAAGCTTTCTTT. This gives the protein CASSLGQGEAFF.

Only one count was recorded for this clone. The rearrangement links TRBV6-5 to TRBJ2-7; D not resolved. This CDR3 spans 14 amino acids. Germline V gene lookup returns CDR1 MNHEY and CDR2 SVGAGI. V lost 3 bases and J lost 0, with 9 bases in between. CDR3 amino acids: CASSYALGSYEQYF. The CDR3 nucleotides read TGTGCCAGCAGTTATGCCTTAGGCTCCTACGAGCAGTACTTC.

The V call is TRBV5-1, the J call TRBJ2-5; a possible D gene is TRBD2 (7 bases). The germline CDR1 and CDR2 sequences are SGHRS and YFSETQ. This CDR3 contains 15 residues. V was cut by 0 bases and J by 5 bases, with 14 bases left in between. Here the CDR3 reads CASSLEGGLGETQYF. The DNA for the CDR3 is TGCGCCAGCAGCTTGGAGGGGGGGCTTGGGGAGACCCAGTACTTC.

This chain uses TRBV6-8 with TRBJ1-2; D not resolved. V was pared by 2 bases and J by 1 base, with 2 bases between. This CDR3 contains 12 residues. Looked up from germline, CDR1 is MNHGY and CDR2 is SAAAGT. The CDR3 is CASSYSNYGYTF. CDR3 in DNA: TGTGCCAGCAGTTACAGTAACTATGGCTACACCTTC.

The chain uses TRBV6-1 and TRBJ2-3; 8 nucleotides match TRBD2. J was trimmed by 6 bases and V by 3 bases; bases with no gene match: 11. Germline values: CDR1 MNHNS, CDR2 SASEGT. CDR3 length equals 16 residues. The CDR3 loop is CASSDPGTRPSDTQYF. The CDR3 DNA is TGTGCCAGCAGTGACCCCGGGACTAGACCCTCGGATACGCAGTATTTT.

V usage is TRBV10-2 and J usage is TRBJ2-2; D perhaps matches TRBD1 (5 bases). The CDR3 runs 16 residues. CDR1 and CDR2 from the germline V gene are WSHSY and SAAADI. V lost 4 bases, J lost 6 bases, and 18 bases lay in between. CDR3 residues: CASSGQIDFTAGELFF. In DNA form, the CDR3 reads TGCGCCAGCAGTGGACAGATCGATTTTACCGCCGGGGAGCTGTTTTTT.

This clone was detected only a few times. The chain is built from TRBV4-1 and TRBJ2-7; D may match TRBD1 or TRBD2 (6 bases each). Germline V gives CDR1 MGHRA, CDR2 YSYEKL. This CDR3 has 13 residues. Trimming took 0 bases from V and 4 from J, leaving 7 bases between them. CDR3 amino acids: CASSQEGGYEQYF. The CDR3, as DNA: TGCGCCAGCAGCCAAGAAGGGGGGTACGAGCAGTACTTC.

J is TRBJ2-5 and V is TRBV5-1; maybe TRBD1 (6 bases). The CDR3 has 15 amino acids. Trimming left V 0 bases short and J 5 bases short, with 14 bases between. CDR1 SGHRS and CDR2 YFSETQ come from the germline V gene. The CDR3 DNA follows: TGCGCCAGCAGCTTGGAGTGGGGGCTTGGGGAGACCCAGTACTTC. Translating it yields CASSLEWGLGETQYF. The full variable domain, in which reference TRBV5-1 and TRBJ2-5 provide the parts outside the CDR3, is KAGVTQTPRYLIKTRGQQVTLSCSPISGHRSVSWYQQTPGQGLQFLFEYFSETQRNKGNFPGRFSGRQFSNSRSEMNVSTLELGDSALYLCASSLEWGLGETQYFGPGTRLLVL.

This chain uses TRBV5-5 with TRBJ2-7; 7 nucleotides agree with TRBD1. This CDR3 has 15 amino acids. J gave up 0 bases and V 3 bases, and 6 bases lay outside the gene matches. Germline CDR1 is SGHKS and CDR2 is YYEKEE (reference sequence). Written as DNA, the CDR3 is TGTGCCAGCAGCTCGAGGACAGGTCCCTCCTACGAGCAGTACTTC. It specifies CASSSRTGPSYEQYF.

The chain recombines TRBV5-8 with TRBJ2-5, with D possibly TRBD1 on 6 matching bases. The CDR3 contains 16 residues. With 0 bases removed from V and 5 bases from J, the gap between germline ends came to 17 bases. Germline V gene data show CDR1 as SGHTS and CDR2 as YDEGEE. This CDR3 reads CASSLGAQGSMETQYF. Here the CDR3 DNA reads TGTGCCAGCAGCTTGGGGGCACAGGGTTCAATGGAGACCCAGTACTTC.

There are a few counts of this clone. The chain combines TRBV18 with TRBJ2-3; tentatively, D is TRBD1 (5 bases). The ends were cut back, 2 bases at V and 5 bases at J, with 8 bases in the middle. The CDR3 contains 13 residues. CDR1 and CDR2 from the germline V gene are KGHSH and LQKENI. DNA for the CDR3: TGTGCCAGCTCACCAGGGGCTCGAGATACGCAGTATTTT. This sequence encodes CASSPGARDTQYF.

J is TRBJ1-6 and V is TRBV4-1; possibly TRBD1 for D (6 bases). The CDR3 consists of 13 residues. Trimming pared 0 bases from V and 9 bases from J, leaving 6 bases between. Germline CDR1 and CDR2: MGHRA and YSYEKL. CDR3 bases: TGCGCCAGCAGCCAAGACAGGGGTTCACCCCTCCACTTT. Protein product: CASSQDRGSPLHF.